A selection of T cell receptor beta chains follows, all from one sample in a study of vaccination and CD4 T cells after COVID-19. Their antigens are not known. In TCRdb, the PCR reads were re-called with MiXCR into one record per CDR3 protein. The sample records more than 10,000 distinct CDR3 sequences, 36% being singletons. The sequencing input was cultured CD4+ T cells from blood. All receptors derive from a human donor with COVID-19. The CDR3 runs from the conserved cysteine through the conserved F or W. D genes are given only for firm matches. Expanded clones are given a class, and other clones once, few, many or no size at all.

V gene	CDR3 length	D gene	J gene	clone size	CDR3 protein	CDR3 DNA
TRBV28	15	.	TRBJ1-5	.	CASSRGQNSNQPQHF	TGTGCCAGCAGCCGAGGCCAAAATAGCAATCAGCCCCAGCATTTT
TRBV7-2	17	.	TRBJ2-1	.	CASSLWAPGRSYNEQFF	TGTGCCAGCAGCTTATGGGCACCTGGACGCTCCTACAATGAGCAGTTCTTC
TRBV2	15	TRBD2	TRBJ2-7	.	CASSGRGGATYEQYF	TGTGCCAGCAGTGGCCGGGGAGGGGCGACCTACGAGCAGTACTTC
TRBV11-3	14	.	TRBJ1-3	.	CASSLYSSGNTIYF	TGTGCCAGCAGCTTATATTCCTCTGGAAACACCATATATTTT
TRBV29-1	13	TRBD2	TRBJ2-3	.	CSAGLAGADTQYF	TGCAGCGCCGGACTAGCGGGGGCAGATACGCAGTATTTT
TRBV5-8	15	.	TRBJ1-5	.	CASSLGTRDNQPQHF	TGTGCCAGCAGCTTGGGCACTCGGGACAATCAGCCCCAGCATTTT
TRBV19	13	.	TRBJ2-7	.	CASIVPGGGEQYF	TGTGCCAGTATCGTGCCCGGGGGCGGTGAGCAGTACTTC
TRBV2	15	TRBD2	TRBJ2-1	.	CASIPNSGALNEQFF	TGTGCCAGCATCCCGAATAGCGGGGCCCTGAATGAGCAGTTCTTC
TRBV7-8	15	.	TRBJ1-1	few	CASSLLVGGSTEAFF	TGTGCCAGCAGCTTATTGGTCGGGGGATCCACTGAAGCTTTCTTT
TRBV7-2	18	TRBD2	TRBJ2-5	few	CASSLVMSSGGEEETQYF	TGTGCCAGCAGCTTAGTAATGAGTAGCGGGGGGGAAGAAGAGACCCAGTACTTC
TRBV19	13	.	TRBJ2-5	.	CASSIRNQETQYF	TGTGCCAGTAGTATTCGTAACCAAGAGACCCAGTACTTC
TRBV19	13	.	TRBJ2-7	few	CASSNPPLAEQYF	TGTGCCAGTAGTAACCCGCCACTAGCCGAGCAGTACTTC
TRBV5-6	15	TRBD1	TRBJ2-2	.	CASSRGTGFTGELFF	TGTGCCAGCAGCCGTGGGACAGGGTTCACCGGGGAGCTGTTTTTT
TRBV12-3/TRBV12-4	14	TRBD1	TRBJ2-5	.	CASSLGQPQETQYF	TGTGCCAGCAGTTTGGGACAGCCCCAAGAGACCCAGTACTTC
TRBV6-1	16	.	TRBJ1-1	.	CASSDEGAVTNTEAFF	TGTGCCAGCAGTGATGAGGGAGCAGTCACCAACACTGAAGCTTTCTTT
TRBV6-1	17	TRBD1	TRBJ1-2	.	CASSLTFSGQGAGGYTF	TGTGCCAGCAGCCTCACATTTTCGGGACAGGGGGCGGGTGGCTACACCTTC
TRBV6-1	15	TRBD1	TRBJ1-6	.	CASSGQGAYNSPLHF	TGTGCCAGCAGTGGACAGGGAGCCTATAATTCACCCCTCCACTTT
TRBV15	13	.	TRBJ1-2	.	CAASTDMARGYTF	TGTGCCGCCAGCACAGATATGGCGAGAGGCTACACCTTC
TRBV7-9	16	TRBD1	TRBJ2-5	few	CASSPWTGGDQETQYF	TGTGCCAGCAGCCCTTGGACAGGGGGCGACCAAGAGACCCAGTACTTC
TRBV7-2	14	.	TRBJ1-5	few	CASSQSGGNQPQHF	TGTGCCAGCAGCCAATCCGGAGGCAATCAGCCCCAGCATTTT
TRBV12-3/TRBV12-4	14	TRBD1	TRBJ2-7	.	CASSYTGVPYEQYF	TGTGCCAGCAGTTACACAGGGGTCCCTTACGAGCAGTACTTC
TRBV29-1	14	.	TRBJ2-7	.	CSVRQSRIAYEQYF	TGCAGCGTGAGACAGTCCCGTATAGCCTACGAGCAGTACTTC
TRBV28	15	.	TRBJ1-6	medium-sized	CASSPIDSLNSPLHF	TGTGCCAGCAGTCCGATAGACAGTCTTAATTCACCCCTCCACTTT
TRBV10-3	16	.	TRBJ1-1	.	CAISEDQGLTNTEAFF	TGTGCCATCAGTGAGGACCAGGGTCTTACGAACACTGAAGCTTTCTTT